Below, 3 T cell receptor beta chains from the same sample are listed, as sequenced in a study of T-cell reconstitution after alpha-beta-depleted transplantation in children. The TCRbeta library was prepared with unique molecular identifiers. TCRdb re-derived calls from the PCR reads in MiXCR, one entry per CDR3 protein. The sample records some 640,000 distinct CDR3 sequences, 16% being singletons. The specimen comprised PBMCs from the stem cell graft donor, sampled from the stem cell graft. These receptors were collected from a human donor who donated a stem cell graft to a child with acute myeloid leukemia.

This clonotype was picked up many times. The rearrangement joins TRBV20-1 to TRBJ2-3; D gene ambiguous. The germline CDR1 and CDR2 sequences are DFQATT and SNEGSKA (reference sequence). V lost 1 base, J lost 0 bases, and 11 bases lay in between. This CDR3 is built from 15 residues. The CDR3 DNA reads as TGCAGTGCTAGAGGATGGCAGGCGAGCACAGATACGCAGTATTTT. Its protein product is CSARGWQASTDTQYF.

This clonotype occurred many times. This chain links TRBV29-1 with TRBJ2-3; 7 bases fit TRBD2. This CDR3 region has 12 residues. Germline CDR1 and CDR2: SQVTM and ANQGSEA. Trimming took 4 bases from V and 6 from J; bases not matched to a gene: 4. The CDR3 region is CSVGEGPDTQYF. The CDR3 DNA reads TGCAGCGTTGGGGAGGGTCCCGATACGCAGTATTTT.

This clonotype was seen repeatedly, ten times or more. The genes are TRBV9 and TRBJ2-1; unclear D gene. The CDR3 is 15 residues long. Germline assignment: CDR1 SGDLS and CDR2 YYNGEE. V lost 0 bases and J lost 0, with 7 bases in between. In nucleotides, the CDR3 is TGTGCCAGCAGCGTAGGTCAGTTCTCCTACAATGAGCAGTTCTTC. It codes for CASSVGQFSYNEQFF.